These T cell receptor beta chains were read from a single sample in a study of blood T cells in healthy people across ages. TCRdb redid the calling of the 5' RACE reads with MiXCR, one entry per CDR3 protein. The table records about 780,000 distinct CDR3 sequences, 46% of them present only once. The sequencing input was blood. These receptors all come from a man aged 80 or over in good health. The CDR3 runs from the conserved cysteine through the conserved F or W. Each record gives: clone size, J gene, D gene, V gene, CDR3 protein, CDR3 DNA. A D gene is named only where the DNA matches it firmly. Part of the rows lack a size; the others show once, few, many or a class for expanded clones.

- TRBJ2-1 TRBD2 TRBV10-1 CASSDSGLAGGKTYEQFF TGCGCCAGCAGTGACTCGGGACTAGCGGGAGGGAAGACCTACGAGCAGTTCTTC
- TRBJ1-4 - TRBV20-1 CSARRGLKGNDEKLFF TGCAGTGCTAGACGGGGCCTAAAGGGGAATGACGAAAAACTGTTTTTT
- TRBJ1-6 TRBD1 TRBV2 CASAEEGARSPLHF TGTGCCAGCGCCGAAGAGGGGGCTCGTTCACCCCTCCACTTT
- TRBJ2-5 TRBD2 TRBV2 CASNSGRAGETQYF TGTGCCAGCAATAGCGGGAGGGCCGGTGAGACCCAGTACTTC
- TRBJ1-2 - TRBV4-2 CASSQAAGATNYGYTF TGTGCCAGCAGCCAAGCCGCAGGCGCAACCAACTATGGCTACACCTTC
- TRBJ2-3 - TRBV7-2 CASSLLRLGTDTQYF TGTGCCAGCAGCTTACTCCGACTGGGGACAGATACGCAGTATTTT
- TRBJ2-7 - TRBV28 CVSCDGSYEQYF TGTGTCAGCTGTGACGGGAGTTACGAGCAGTACTTC
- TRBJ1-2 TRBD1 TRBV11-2 CASSYPGTGYGYTF TGTGCCAGCAGCTACCCTGGGACAGGCTATGGCTACACCTTC
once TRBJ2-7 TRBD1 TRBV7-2 CASSHRQGGQQYF TGTGCCAGCAGCCACCGACAGGGGGGTCAGCAGTACTTC
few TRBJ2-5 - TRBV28 CASSPGDLRETQYF TGTGCCAGCAGTCCAGGGGATTTACGAGAGACCCAGTACTTC
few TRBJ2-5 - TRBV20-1 CSATKDQETQYF TGCAGTGCTACCAAGGACCAAGAGACCCAGTACTTC
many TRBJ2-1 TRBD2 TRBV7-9 CASHPITASGYNEQFF TGTGCCAGCCACCCAATCACGGCTAGCGGTTACAATGAGCAGTTCTTC
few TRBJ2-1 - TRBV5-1 CASSLFAARTYNEQFF TGCGCCAGCAGCTTGTTTGCAGCGAGGACCTACAATGAGCAGTTCTTC
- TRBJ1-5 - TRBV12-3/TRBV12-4 CASSGREGYRQPQHF TGTGCCAGCAGTGGCCGGGAGGGTTACCGACAGCCCCAGCATTTT
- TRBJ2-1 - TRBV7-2 CASSLRGAVEQFF TGTGCCAGCAGCTTACGGGGGGCGGTTGAGCAGTTCTTC